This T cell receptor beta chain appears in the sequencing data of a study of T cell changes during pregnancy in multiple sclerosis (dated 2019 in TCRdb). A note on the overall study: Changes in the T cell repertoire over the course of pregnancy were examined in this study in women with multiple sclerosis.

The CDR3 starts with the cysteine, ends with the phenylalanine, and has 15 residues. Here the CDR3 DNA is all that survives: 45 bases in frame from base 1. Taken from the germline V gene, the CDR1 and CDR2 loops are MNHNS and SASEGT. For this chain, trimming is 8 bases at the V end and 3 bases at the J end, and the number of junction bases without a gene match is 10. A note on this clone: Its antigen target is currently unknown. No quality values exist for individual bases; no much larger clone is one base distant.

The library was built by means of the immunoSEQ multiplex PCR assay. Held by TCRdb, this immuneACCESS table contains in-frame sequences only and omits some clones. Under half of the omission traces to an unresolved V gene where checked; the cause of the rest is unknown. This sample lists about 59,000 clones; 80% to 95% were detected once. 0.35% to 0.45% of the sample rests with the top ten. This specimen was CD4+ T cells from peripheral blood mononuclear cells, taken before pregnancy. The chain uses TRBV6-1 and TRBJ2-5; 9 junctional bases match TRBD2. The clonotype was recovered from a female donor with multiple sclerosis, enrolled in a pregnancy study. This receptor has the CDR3 CASGRPIAGEETQYF. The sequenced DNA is TGTGCCAGCGGACGACCCATAGCGGGAGAAGAGACCCAGTACTTC.